Sequencing of this T cell receptor (beta chain) was carried out in a study of T-cell memory formation after mild COVID-19 (dated by TCRdb to the early 2020s). For the wider study: Most TCR sequence clusters were specific to one of the two donors. T-cell clones expanding and contracting after mild COVID-19 in a couple of donors were tracked by longitudinal TCRalpha and TCRbeta repertoire sequencing. The cohort was made up of two young adult volunteers, one female and one male, who were previously healthy. Findings and caveats that apply to the study as a whole: From day 15 to 85, contracting clones showed balanced CD4/CD8 phenotypes, whereas a second wave of clones that expanded from day 15 to 37 leaned towards CD4+. The second-wave clones that peaked on day 37 were not confirmed to be SARS-CoV-2 specific. The detection of some responding clones in pre-infection memory suggests that pre-existing cross-reactive memory T cells joined the SARS-CoV-2 response. Contracting CD4+ clones were located mainly in the CM and EM memory subsets, whereas CD8+ clones were found to be enriched in EMRA. The study included only a couple of mild cases, and larger cohorts that include severe cases with pre-infection samples were judged to be necessary.

The instrument was an Illumina NovaSeq 6000. Using 5'RACE with constant-segment primers, TCRalpha and TCRbeta cDNA libraries were constructed, with sample barcodes and unique molecular identifiers added in the process. RNA was extracted from every sample with Trizol reagent. The libraries were amplified in two PCR steps, and the second step added a second sample barcode and Illumina TruSeq adapters. Sequencing of the libraries was done on an Illumina NovaSeq, producing 2 x 150 bp paired-end reads. In the authors' own workflow: The reads were demultiplexed and collapsed into UMI-guided consensus sequences using migec v1.2.7. Using mixcr v2.1.11, UMI consensuses were aligned to TRA and TRB V and J templates and then assembled into clonotypes. Expanded or contracted clonotypes were those called significant by both edgeR and NoisET, with noise models trained on biological replicates. For edgeR calls, a false discovery rate-adjusted p below 0.01 and a log2 fold-change threshold of 1 were applied. As an exploratory analysis of dynamics, max-normalized trajectories of the 1000 most abundant clonotypes were examined by PCA with hierarchical clustering. Separately sequenced CD4+ and CD8+ repertoires were used to assign the CD4 or CD8 phenotype of responding clones. TCRdb cleaned the public reads at Q25 with fastp, built clones with MiXCR and kept in-frame beta chains. Each record represents a unique CDR3 protein, reported with the most common genes and DNA among its rows. TCRdb's processing, not the study's, gives the V and J calls here. The sample table records about 200,000 distinct CDR3 sequences; around 8.8% of these occur just once. The biggest ten clones account for 3.5% of the sample.

PBMCs were isolated by Ficoll-Paque density gradient centrifugation. V and J are truncated by 6 bases and 2 bases respectively, leaving an intervening sequence of 7 bases. From a lookup of the germline V gene, CDR1 and CDR2 are KGHSH and LQKENI. Including the terminal cysteine and phenylalanine, the CDR3 comprises 12 residues. Of the read, only the CDR3 DNA is kept; its 36 bases are in frame from base 1. In its sample, this clonotype was seen a few times. The antigen this receptor binds is unknown. No base-level quality is on record; no much larger clone is a single base apart. The source is a man younger than 30 who had mild COVID-19 (a few samples of this study predate the infection). The sample titles of this study are shuffled in the database, so cell type and time point are left out; the donor was told from shared clones. Sequenced material: PBMCs or a T cell subset sorted from them (not recorded which). Recombination linked TRBV18 to TRBJ2-5, with the D gene uncertain. The sequenced DNA is TGTGCCAGCTCGTTCACTCAAGAGACCCAGTACTTC. This translates into CASSFTQETQYF.